This TCR beta chain was recorded in a study of blood T cell repertoires in COVID-19. For the study at large: Acute-phase and convalescent COVID-19 samples originated in the United States, Italy and Spain. Sources were T cells, B-cell-depleted T cells, or PBMCs; the material itself was cDNA or gDNA.

Original methodology: It was from reference gene primer amplification that nucleated cell counts were estimated. Using immunoSEQ multiplex PCR, the repertoire was profiled, and TCRdb retains in-frame clones only, with some absent. Clone size and the V and J calls come from that table; the DNA yielded D and trimming. The data hold approximately 350,000 clones, with 89% observed a single time. This clone has more than one count but fewer than ten. The V gene's germline CDR1 is MDHEN and CDR2 SYDVKM. This CDR3 comprises 15 residues. V was cut by 6 bases and J by 2 bases, with 14 bases left in between. This TCR was recovered from a man between 35 and 55 years old with acute or convalescent COVID-19. The source material was peripheral blood. The chain links TRBV28 to TRBJ1-5; D not resolved. CDR3 sequence (DNA): TGTGCCAGCAGGTTCGAAGGTGAGGGCAATCAGCCCCAGCATTTT. Translating it yields CASRFEGEGNQPQHF.